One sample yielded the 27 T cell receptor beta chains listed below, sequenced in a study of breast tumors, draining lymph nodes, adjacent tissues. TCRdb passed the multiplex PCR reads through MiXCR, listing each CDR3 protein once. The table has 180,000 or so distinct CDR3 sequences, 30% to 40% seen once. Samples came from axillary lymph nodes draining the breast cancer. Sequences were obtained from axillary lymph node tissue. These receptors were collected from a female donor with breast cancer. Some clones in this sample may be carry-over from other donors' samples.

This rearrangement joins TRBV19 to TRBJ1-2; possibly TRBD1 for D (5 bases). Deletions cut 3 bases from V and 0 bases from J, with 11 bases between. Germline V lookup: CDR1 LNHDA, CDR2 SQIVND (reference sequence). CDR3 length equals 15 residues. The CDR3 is CASSITTEANYGYTF. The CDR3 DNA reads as TGTGCCAGTAGTATTACGACAGAAGCTAACTATGGCTACACCTTC. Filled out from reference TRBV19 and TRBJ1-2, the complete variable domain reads DGGITQSPKYLFRKEGQNVTLSCEQNLNHDAMYWYRQDPGQGLRLIYYSQIVNDFQKGDIAEGYSVSREKKESFPLTVTSAQKNPTAFYLCASSITTEANYGYTFGSGTRLTVV.

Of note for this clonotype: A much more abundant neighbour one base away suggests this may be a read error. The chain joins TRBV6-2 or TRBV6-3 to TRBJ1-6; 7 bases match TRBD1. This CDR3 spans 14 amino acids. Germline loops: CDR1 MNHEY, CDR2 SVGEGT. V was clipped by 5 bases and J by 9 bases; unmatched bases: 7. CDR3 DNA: TGTGCCAGCAGTCCACAGGGGTGGGGTTCACCCCTCCACTTT. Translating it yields CASSPQGWGSPLHF.

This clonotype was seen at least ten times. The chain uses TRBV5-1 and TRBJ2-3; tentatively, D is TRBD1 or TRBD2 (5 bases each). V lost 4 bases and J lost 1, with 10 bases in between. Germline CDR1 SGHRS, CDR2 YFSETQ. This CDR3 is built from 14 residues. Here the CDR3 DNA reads TGCGCCAGCAGCGGGGTGGGGGGCACAGATACGCAGTATTTT. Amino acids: CASSGVGGTDTQYF. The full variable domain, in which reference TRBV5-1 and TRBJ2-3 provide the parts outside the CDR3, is KAGVTQTPRYLIKTRGQQVTLSCSPISGHRSVSWYQQTPGQGLQFLFEYFSETQRNKGNFPGRFSGRQFSNSRSEMNVSTLELGDSALYLCASSGVGGTDTQYFGPGTRLTVL.

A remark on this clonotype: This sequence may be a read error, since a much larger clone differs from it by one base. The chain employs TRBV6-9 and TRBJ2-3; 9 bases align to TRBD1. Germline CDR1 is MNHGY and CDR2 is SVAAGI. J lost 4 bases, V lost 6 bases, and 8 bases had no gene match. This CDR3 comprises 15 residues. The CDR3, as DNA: TGTGCCAGCAGCCCAGGACAGGGGAGGGCAGATACGCAGTATTTT. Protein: CASSPGQGRADTQYF.

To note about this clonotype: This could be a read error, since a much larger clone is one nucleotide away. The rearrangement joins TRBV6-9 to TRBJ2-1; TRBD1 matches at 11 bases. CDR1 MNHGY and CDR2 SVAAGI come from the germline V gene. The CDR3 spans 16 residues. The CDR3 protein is CASRDRGNSSCNEQFF. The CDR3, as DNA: TGTGCCAGCCGGGACAGGGGGAATAGCTCCTGCAATGAGCAGTTCTTC.

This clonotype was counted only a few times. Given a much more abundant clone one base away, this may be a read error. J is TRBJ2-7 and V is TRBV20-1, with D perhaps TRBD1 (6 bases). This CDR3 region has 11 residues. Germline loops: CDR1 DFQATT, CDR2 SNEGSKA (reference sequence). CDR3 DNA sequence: TGCAGTGCTAGGGGGGCCTACGAGCAGTCCTTC. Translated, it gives CSARGAYEQSF.

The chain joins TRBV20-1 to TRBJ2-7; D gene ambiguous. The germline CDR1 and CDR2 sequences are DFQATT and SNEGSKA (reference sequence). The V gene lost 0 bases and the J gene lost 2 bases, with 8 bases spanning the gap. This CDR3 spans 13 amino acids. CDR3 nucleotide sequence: TGCAGTGCTAGAGATCGGGTCCCCTACGAGCAGTACTTC. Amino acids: CSARDRVPYEQYF.

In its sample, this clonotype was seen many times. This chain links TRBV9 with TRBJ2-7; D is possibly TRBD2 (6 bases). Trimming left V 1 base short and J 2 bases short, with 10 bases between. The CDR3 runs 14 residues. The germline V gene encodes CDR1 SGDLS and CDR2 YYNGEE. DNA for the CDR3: TGTGCCAGCAGCGTATGGGACTCGCCCTACGAGCAGTACTTC. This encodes CASSVWDSPYEQYF.

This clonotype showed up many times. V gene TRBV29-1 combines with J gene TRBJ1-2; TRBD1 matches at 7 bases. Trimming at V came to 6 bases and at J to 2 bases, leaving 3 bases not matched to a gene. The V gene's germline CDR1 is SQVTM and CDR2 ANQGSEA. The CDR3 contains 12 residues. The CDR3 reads CSVLQGNYGYTF. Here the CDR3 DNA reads TGCAGCGTATTACAGGGGAACTATGGCTACACCTTC.

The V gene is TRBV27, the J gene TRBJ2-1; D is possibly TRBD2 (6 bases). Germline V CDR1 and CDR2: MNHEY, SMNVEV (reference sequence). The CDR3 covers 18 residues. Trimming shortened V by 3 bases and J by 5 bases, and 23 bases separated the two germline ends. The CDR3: CASSLARRGGVRDNEQFF. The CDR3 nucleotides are TGTGCCAGCAGTTTGGCCCGCCGAGGAGGGGTGAGGGACAATGAGCAGTTCTTC.

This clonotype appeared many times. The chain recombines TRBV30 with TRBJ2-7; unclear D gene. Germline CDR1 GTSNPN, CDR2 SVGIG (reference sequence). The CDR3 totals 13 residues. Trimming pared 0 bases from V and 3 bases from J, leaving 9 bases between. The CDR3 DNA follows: TGTGCCTGGAGTGTGAGCCAGAACTACGAGCAGTACTTC. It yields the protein CAWSVSQNYEQYF.

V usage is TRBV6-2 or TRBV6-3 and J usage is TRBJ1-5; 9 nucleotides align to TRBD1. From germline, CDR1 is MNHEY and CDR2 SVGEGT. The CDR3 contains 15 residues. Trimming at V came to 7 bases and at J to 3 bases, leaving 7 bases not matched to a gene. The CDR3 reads CASTPDRGINQPQHF. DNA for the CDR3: TGTGCCAGCACCCCGGACAGGGGTATCAATCAGCCCCAGCATTTT.

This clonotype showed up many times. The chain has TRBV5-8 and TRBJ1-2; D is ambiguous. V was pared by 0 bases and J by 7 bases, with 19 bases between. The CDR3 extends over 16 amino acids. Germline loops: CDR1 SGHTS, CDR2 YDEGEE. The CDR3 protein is CASSLAPLDRSSGYTF. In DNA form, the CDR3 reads TGTGCCAGCAGCTTGGCGCCTTTAGACCGGTCAAGTGGCTACACCTTC.

CDR3: CASSLGGGEAFF. Written as DNA, the CDR3 is TGTGCCAGCAGCTTAGGAGGGGGTGAAGCTTTCTTT. V is TRBV7-9 and J is TRBJ1-1, with a tentative D call TRBD1 (6 bases). CDR1 and CDR2 from the germline V gene are SEHNR and FQNEAQ (reference sequence). The ends were cut back, 1 base at V and 7 bases at J, with 7 bases in the middle. This CDR3 spans 12 amino acids.

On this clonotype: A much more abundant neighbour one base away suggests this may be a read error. The CDR3 spells CASTLLGTQYF. The DNA for the CDR3 is TGCGCCAGCACCCTCCTTGGTACGCAGTATTTT. The J gene is TRBJ2-3, the V gene TRBV5-1; D remains ambiguous. V was clipped by 6 bases and J by 8 bases, with 10 bases between them. The CDR3 has 11 amino acids. Germline-derived CDR1 and CDR2 are SGHRS and YFSETQ.

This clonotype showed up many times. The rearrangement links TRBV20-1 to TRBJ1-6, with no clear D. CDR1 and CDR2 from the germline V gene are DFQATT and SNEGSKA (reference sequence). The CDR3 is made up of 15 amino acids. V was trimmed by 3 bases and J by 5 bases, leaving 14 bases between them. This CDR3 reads CSASGFAADNSPLHF. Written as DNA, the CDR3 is TGCAGTGCTAGTGGTTTCGCGGCCGATAATTCACCCCTCCACTTT.

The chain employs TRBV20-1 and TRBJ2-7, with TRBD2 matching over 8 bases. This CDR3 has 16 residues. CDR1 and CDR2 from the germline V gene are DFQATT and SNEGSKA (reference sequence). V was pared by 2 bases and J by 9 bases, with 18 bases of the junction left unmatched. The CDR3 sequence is CSARLLLAAPGGGQYF. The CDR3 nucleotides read TGCAGTGCTAGACTTCTCTTAGCGGCCCCCGGGGGGGGGCAGTACTTC.

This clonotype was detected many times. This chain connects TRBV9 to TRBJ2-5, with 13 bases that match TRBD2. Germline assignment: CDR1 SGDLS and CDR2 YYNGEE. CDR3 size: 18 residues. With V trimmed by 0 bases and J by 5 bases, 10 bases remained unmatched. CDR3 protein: CASSVGGTGTSGIETQYF. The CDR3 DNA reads TGTGCCAGCAGCGTAGGGGGGACCGGGACTAGCGGGATCGAGACCCAGTACTTC.

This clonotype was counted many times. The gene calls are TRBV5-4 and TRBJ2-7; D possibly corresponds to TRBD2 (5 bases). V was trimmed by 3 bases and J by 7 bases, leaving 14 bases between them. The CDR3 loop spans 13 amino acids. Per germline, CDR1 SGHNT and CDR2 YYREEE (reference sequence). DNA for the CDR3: TGTGCCAGCAGCTCAAACCTAGCCGATGAGCAGTACTTC. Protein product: CASSSNLADEQYF.

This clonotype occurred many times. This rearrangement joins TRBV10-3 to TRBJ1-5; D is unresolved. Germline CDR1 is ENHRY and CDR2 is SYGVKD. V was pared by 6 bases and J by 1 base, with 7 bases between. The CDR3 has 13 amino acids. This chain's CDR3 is CAISRDSNQPQHF. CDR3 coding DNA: TGTGCCATCAGCCGTGACAGCAATCAGCCCCAGCATTTT.

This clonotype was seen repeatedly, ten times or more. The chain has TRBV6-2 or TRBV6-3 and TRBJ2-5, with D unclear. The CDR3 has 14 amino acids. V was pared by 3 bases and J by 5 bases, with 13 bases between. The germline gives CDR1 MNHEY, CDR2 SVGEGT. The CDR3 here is CASSYPDPRETQYF. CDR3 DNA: TGTGCCAGCAGTTATCCCGACCCGAGGGAGACCCAGTACTTC.

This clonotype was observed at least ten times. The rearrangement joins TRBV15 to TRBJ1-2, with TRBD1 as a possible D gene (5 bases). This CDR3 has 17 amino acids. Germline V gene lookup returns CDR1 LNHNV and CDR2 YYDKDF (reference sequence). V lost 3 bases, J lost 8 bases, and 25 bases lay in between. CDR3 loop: CATSSLGVRQGRFGYTF. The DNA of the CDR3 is TGTGCCACCAGCAGCTTGGGGGTCAGGCAGGGACGGTTCGGCTACACCTTC.

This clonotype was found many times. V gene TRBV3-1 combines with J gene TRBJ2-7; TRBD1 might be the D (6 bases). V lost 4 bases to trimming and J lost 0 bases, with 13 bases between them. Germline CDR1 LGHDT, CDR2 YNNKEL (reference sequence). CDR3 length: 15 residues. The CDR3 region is CASSPRQGLSYEQYF. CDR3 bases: TGTGCCAGCAGCCCGAGGCAGGGGCTCTCCTACGAGCAGTACTTC.

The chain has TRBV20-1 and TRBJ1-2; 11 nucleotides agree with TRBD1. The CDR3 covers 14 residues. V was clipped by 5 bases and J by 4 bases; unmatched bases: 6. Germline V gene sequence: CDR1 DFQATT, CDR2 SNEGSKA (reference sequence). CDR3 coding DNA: TGCAGTGCTGGCCAAGGACAGGGGGCCTATGGCTACACCTTC. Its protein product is CSAGQGQGAYGYTF.

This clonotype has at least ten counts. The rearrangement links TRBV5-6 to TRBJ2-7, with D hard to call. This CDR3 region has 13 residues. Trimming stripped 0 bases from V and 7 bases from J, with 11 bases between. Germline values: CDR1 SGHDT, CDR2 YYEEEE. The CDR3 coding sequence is TGTGCCAGCAGCTTGGCCGGCTATAAGGAGCAGTACTTC. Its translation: CASSLAGYKEQYF.

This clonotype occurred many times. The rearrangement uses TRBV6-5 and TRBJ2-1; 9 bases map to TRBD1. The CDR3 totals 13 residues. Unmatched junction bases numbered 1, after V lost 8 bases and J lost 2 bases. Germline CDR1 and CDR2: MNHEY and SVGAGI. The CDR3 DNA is TGTGCCAGCCGGGACAGGGCCTACAATGAGCAGTTCTTC. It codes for CASRDRAYNEQFF.

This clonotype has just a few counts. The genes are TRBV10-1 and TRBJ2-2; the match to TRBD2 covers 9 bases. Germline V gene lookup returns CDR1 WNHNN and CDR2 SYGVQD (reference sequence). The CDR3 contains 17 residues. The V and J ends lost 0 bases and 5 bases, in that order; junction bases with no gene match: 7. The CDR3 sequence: CASSESTREGRTGELFF. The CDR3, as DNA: TGCGCCAGCAGTGAGTCGACGCGGGAGGGCCGAACCGGGGAGCTGTTTTTT.